The clone carrying this TCR beta chain was seen a handful of times. This sample stems from a study of cytomegalovirus exposure and HLA in healthy donors. Looking at the study overall: Earlier work reported around 110 million unique TCR beta sequences from about 200 million T cells. A data release that came early held approximately 92 million unique TCRs from HLA-typed donors.

CDR1 is MDHEN, CDR2 SYDVKM, per germline. The CDR3 length is 14 residues. Trimming took off 5 bases at V and 4 bases at J, with 14 bases between the two ends. PCR was performed using 60 Vbeta and 13 Jbeta primers. The assay was immunoSEQ multiplex PCR, and TCRdb's table has in-frame clones only and misses some. Seen here are roughly 160,000 clones, roughly 83% observed once, and the top ten hold 0.35% to 0.4%. The TCR was taken from a boy aged 2-9 years in good health and CMV-seronegative. The V and J genes are TRBV28 and TRBJ1-1; D possibly corresponds to TRBD1 (5 bases). Sequencing input: PBMCs. CDR3 in amino acids: CASSVQGVVTEAFF. For the CDR3, the DNA is TGTGCCAGCAGTGTCCAGGGTGTGGTCACTGAAGCTTTCTTT.